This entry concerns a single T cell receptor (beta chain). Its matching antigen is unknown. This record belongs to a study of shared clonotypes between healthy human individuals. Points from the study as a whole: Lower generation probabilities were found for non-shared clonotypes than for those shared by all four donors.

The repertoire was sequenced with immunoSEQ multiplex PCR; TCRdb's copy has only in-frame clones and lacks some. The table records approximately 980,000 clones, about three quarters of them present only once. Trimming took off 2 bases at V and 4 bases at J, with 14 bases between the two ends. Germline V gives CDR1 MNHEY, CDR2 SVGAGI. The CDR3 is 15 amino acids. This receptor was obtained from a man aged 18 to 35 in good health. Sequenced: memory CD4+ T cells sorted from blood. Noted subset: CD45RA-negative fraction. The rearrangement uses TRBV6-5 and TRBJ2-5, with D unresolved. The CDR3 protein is CASSYAGYGRETQYF. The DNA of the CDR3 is TGTGCCAGCAGTTACGCTGGCTATGGGCGAGAGACCCAGTACTTC.